The clone carrying this T cell receptor beta chain was recorded once. This sample was taken from a study of OX40 agonist ivuxolimab in advanced cancers. In the study overall: With a range of roughly 23 to 85, age averaged approximately 55 years, and around 80% were male.

CDR3 length: 15 amino acids. Per germline, CDR1 SGHRS and CDR2 YFSETQ. Losses at the gene ends were 3 bases for V and 5 bases for J; bases not matched to a gene: 5. The method was immunoSEQ multiplex PCR; TCRdb's version includes in-frame clones alone and lacks a portion of them. The sample includes some 35,000 clones, 60% to 85% seen only once; the top ten take around 13%. The chain carries TRBV5-1 and TRBJ2-5; 12 nucleotides agree with TRBD2. The receptor was derived from an adult with an advanced solid tumor such as melanoma, head and neck, liver or kidney cancer. Sequenced here: CD4+ or CD8+ T cells sorted from blood, sampled in a trial of the OX40 agonist ivuxolimab. The CDR3 DNA reads TGCGCCAGCAGCTCTAGGACTAGCGGGATTGAGACCCAGTACTTC. Its translation: CASSSRTSGIETQYF.